The T cell receptor (beta chain) described here comes from a study of a mutant IDH1 vaccine in newly diagnosed glioma. Study-wide background: Vaccine administration was initiated 4-6 weeks following radiotherapy alone, or with temozolomide cycles. Those enrolled had earlier been treated with radiotherapy, temozolomide, or both, mostly both. Findings and limits, study-wide: A vaccine-induced immune response developed in approximately 94% of the patients. Alterations occurring in top peripheral T cell clonotypes seemed unrelated to pseudoprogression.

Time point meaning: week 11, during vaccination. It was 300 ug of mutant IDH1 20-mer peptide that made up each vaccine dose, given with topical imiquimod. Sequenced by immunoSEQ multiplex PCR; TCRdb stores in-frame clones only, minus some. The sample has approximately 61,000 clones, 80% seen once; the top ten hold over 4.5%. Points on this clone: Its target is unknown.

This TCR derives from a man between 45 and 60 years old with glioma. Sequenced here: PBMCs, sampled from a glioma patient whose treatment included an IDH1 peptide vaccine.

CDR3 coding DNA: TGTGCCAGCAGCTCCTTAAGCTCTGGGGCCAACGTCCTGACTTTC. Amino acids: CASSSLSSGANVLTF. This chain connects TRBV4-2 to TRBJ2-6, with D uncertain. The CDR3 has 15 amino acids. The V end was cut by 5 bases, the J end by 0 bases, with 8 bases between. Germline assignment: CDR1 LGHNA and CDR2 YNFKEQ.